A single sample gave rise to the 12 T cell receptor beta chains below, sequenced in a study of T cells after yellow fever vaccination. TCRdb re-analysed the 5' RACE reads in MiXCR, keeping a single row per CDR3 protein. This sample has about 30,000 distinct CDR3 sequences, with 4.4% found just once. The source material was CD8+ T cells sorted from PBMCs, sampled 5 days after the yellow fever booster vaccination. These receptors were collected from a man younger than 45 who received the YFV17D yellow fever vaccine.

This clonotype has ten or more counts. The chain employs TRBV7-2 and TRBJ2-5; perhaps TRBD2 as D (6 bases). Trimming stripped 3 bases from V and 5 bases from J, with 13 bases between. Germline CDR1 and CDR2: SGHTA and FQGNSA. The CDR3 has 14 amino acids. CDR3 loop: CASSFLAGGETQYF. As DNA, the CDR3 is TGTGCCAGCAGCTTTTTGGCAGGAGGGGAGACCCAGTACTTC.

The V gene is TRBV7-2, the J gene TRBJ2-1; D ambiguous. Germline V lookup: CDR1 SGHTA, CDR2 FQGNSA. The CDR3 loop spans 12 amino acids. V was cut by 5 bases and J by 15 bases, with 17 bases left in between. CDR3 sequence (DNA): TGTGCCAGCAGCCCGAACGGCCGCGCGCGGTTCTTC. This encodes CASSPNGRARFF.

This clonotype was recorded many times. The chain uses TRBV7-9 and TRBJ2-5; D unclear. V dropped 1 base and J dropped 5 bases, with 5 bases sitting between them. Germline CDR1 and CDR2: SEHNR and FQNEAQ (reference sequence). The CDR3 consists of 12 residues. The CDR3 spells CASSLELETQYF. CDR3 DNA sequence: TGTGCCAGCAGCTTAGAACTGGAGACCCAGTACTTC.

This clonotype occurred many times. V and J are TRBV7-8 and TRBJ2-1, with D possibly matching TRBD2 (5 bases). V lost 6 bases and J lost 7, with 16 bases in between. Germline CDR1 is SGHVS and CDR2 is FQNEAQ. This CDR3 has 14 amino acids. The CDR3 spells CASRQLEYYNEQFF. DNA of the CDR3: TGTGCCAGCAGACAACTAGAGTACTATAATGAGCAGTTCTTC.

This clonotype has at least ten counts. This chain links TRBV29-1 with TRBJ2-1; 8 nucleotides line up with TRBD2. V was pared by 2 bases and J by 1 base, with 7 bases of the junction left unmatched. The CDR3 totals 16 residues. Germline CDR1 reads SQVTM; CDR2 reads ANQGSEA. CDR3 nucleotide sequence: TGCAGCGTTGAATGGGGTAGCGGGATATCCTACAATGAGCAGTTCTTC. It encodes CSVEWGSGISYNEQFF.

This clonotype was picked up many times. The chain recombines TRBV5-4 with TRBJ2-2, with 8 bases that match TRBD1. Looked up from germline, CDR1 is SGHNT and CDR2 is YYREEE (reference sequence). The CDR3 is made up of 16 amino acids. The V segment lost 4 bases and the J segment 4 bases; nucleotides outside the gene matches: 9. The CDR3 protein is CASSGGDRGRTGELFF. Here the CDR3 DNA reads TGTGCCAGCAGCGGAGGTGACAGGGGACGCACCGGGGAGCTGTTTTTT.

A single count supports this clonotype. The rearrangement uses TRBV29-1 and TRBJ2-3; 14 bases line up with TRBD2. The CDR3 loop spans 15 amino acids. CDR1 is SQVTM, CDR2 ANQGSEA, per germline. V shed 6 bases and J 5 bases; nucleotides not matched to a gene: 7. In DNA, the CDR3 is TGCAGCGTCCCGGGACTAGCGGGAGCGGGAGATACGCAGTATTTT. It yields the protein CSVPGLAGAGDTQYF.

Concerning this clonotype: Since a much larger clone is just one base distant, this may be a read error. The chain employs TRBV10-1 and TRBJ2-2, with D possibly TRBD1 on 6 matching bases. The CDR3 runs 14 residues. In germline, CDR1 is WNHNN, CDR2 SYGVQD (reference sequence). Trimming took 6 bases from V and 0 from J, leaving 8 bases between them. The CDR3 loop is CASREGANTGELFF. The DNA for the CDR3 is TGCGCCAGCAGAGAGGGGGCGAACACCGGGGAGCTGTTTTTT.

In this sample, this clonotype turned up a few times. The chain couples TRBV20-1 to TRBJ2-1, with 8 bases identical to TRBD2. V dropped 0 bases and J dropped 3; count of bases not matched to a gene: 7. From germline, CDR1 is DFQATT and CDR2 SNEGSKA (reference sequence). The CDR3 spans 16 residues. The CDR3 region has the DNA TGCAGTGCTAGAGATCGGGATAGCGGGATCTACAATGAGCAGTTCTTC. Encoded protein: CSARDRDSGIYNEQFF.

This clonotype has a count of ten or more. The CDR3 DNA follows: TGTGCCAGCAGTCACCATATGGGAAGTGAGCAGTTCTTC. Protein sequence: CASSHHMGSEQFF. This chain connects TRBV6-2 or TRBV6-3 to TRBJ2-1; D is unresolved. Germline lookup yields CDR1 MNHEY and CDR2 SVGEGT. Trimming stripped 5 bases from V and 9 bases from J, with 14 bases between. This CDR3 is built from 13 residues.

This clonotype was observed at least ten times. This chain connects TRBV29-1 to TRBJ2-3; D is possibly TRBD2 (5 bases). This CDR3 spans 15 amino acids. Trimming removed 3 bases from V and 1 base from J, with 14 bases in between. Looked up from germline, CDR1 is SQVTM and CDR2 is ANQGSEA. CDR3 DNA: TGCAGCGTTGATTTCAAGGGTAGCGGCACAGATACGCAGTATTTT. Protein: CSVDFKGSGTDTQYF.

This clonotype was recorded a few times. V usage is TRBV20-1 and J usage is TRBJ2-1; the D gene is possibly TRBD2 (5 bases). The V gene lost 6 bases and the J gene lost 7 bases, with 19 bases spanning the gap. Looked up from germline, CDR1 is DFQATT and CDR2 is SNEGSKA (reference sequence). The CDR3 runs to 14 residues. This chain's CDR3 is CSAPASTGGNEQFF. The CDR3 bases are TGCAGTGCGCCAGCTAGCACCGGAGGAAATGAGCAGTTCTTC.